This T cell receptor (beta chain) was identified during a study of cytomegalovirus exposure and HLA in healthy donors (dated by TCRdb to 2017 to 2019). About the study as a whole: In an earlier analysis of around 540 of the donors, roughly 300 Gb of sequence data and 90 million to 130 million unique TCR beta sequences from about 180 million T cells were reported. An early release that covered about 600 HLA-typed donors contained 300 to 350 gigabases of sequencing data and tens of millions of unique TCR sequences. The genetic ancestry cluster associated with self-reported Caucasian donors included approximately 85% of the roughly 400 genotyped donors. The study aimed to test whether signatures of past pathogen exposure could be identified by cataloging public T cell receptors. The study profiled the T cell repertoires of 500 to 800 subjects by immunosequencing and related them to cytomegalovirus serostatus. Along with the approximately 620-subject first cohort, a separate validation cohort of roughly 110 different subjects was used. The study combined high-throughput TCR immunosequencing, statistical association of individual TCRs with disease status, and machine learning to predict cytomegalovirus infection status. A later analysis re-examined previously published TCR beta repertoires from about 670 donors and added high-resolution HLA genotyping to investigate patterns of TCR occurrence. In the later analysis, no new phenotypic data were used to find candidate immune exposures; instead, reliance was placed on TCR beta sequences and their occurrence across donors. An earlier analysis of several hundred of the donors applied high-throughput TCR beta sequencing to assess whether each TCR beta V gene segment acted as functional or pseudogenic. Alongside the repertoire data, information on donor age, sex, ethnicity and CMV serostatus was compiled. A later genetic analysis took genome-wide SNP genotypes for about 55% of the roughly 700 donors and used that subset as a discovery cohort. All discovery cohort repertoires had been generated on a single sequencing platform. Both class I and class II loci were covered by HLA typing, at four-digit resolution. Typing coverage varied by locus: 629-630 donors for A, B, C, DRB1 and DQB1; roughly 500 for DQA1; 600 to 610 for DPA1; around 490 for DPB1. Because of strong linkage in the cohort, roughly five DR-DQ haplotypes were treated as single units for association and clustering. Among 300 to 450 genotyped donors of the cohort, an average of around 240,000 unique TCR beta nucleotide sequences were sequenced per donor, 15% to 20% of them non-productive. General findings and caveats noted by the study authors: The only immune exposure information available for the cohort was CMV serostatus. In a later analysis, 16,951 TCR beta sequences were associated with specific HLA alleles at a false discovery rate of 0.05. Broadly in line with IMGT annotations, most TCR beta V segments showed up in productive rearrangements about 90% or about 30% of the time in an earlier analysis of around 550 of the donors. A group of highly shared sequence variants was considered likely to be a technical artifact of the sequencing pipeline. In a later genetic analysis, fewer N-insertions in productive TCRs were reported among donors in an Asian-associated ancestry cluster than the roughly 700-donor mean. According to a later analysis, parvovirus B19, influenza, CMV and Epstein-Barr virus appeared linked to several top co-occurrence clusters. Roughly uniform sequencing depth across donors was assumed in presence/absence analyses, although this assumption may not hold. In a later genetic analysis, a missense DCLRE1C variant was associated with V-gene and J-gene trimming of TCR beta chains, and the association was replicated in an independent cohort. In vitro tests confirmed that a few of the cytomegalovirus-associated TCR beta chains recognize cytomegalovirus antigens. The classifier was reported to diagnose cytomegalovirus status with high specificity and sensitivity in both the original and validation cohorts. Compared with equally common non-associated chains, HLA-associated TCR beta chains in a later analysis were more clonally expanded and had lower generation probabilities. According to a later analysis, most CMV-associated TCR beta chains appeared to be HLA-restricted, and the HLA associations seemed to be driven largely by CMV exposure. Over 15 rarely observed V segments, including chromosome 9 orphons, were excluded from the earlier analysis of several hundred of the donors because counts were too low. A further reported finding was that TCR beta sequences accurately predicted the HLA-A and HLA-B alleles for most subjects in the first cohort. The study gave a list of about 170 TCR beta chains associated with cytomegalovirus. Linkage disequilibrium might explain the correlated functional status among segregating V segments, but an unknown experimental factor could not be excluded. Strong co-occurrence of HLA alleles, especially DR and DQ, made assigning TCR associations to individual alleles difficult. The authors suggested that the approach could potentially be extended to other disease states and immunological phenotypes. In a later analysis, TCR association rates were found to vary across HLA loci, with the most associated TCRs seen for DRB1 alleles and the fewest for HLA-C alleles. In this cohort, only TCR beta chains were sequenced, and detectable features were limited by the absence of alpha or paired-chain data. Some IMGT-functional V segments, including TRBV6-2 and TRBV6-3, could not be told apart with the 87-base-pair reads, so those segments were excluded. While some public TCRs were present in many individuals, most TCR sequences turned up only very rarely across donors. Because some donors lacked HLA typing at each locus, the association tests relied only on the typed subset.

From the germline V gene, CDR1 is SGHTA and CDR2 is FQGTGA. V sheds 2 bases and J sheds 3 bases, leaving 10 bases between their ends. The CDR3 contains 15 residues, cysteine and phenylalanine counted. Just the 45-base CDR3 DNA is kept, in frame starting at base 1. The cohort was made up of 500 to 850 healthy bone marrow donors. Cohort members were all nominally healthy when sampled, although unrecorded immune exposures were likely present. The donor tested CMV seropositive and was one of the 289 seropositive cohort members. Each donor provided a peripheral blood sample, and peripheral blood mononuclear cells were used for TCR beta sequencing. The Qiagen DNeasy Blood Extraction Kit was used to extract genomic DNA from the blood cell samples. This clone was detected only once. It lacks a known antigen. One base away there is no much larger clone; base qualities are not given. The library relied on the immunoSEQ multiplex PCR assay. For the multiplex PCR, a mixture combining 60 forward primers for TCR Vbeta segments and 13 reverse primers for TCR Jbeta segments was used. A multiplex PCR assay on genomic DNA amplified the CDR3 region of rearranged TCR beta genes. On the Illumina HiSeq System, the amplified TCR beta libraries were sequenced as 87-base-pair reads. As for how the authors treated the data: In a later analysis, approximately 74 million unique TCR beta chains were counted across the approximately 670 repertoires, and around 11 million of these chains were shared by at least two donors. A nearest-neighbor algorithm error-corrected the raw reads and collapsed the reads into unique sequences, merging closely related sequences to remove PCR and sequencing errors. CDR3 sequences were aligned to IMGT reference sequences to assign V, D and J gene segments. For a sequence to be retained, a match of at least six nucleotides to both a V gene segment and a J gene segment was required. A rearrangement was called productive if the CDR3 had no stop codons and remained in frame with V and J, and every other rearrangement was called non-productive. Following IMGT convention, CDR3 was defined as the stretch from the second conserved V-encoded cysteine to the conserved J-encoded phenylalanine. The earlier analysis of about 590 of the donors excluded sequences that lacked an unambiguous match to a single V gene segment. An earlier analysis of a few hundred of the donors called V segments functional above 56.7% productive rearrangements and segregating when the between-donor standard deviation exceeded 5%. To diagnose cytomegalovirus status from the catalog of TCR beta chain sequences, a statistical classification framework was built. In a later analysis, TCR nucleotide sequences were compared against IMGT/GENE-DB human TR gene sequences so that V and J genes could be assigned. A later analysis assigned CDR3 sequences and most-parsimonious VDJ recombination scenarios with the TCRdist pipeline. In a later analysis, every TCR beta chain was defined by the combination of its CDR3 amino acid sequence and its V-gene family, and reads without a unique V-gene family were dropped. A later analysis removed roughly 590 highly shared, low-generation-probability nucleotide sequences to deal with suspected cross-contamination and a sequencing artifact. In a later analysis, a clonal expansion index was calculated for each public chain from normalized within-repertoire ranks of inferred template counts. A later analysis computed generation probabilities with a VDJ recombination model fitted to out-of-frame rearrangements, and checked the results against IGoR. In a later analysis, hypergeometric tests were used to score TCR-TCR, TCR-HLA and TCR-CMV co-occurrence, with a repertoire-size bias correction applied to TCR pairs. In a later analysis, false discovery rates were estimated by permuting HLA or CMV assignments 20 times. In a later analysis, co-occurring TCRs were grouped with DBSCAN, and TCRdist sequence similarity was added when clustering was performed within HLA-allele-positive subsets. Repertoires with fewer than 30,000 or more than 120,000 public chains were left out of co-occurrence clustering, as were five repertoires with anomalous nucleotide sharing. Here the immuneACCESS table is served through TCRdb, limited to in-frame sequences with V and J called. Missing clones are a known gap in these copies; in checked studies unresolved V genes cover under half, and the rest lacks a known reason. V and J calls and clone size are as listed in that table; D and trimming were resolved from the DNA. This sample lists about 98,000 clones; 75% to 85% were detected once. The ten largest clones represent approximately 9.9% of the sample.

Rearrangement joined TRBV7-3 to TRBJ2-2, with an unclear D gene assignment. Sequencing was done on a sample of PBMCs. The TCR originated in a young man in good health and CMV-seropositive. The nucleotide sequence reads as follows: TGTGCCAGCAGCTTATCAGGAAGTGACACCGGGGAGCTGTTTTTT. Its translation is CASSLSGSDTGELFF.